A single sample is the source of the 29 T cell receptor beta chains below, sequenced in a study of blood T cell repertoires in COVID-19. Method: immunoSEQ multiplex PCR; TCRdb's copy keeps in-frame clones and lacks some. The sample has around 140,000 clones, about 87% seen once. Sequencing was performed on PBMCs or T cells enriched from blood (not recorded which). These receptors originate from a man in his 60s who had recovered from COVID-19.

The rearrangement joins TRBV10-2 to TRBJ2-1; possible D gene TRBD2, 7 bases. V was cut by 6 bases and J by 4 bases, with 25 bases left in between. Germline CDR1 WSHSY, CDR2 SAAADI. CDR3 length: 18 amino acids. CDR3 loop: CASSQTVGGALQYNEQFF. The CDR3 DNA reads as TGCGCCAGCAGCCAAACTGTGGGGGGGGCCCTCCAGTACAATGAGCAGTTCTTC.

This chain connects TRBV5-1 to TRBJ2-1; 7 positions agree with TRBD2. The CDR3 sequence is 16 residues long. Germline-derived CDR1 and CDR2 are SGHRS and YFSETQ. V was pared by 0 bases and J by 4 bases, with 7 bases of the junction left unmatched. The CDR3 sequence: CASSLAPGGPYNEQFF. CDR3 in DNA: TGCGCCAGCAGCTTGGCCCCGGGGGGACCTTACAATGAGCAGTTCTTC.

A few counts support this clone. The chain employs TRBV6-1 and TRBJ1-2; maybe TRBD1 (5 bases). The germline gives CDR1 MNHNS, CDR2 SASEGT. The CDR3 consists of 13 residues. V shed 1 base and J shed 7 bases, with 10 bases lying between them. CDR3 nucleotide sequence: TGTGCCAGCAGTGAAGGTCCGGGGGTTGGCTACACCTTC. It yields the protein CASSEGPGVGYTF.

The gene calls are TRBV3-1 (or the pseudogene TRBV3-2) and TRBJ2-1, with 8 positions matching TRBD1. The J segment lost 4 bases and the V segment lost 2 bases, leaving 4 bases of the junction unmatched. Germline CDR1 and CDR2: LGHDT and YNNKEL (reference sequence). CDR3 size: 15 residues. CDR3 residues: CASSQKQGVYNEQFF. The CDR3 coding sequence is TGTGCCAGCAGCCAAAAACAGGGGGTTTACAATGAGCAGTTCTTC.

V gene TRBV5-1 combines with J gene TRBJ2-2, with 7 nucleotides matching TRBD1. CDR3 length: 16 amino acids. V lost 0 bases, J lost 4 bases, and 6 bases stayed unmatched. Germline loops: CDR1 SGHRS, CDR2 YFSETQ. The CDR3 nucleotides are TGCGCCAGCAGCTTGGGACAGGGAGACGTCACCGGGGAGCTGTTTTTT. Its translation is CASSLGQGDVTGELFF.

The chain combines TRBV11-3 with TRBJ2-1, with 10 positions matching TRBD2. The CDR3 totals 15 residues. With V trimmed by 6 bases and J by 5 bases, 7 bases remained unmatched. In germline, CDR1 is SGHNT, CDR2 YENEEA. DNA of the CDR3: TGTGCCAGCAGTTTAAGCGGGGGGGCCAACAATGAGCAGTTCTTC. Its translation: CASSLSGGANNEQFF.

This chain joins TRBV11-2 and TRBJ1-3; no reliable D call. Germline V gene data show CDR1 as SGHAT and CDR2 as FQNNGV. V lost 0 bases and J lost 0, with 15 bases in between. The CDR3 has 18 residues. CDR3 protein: CASSLDPFQARSGNTIYF. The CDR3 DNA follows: TGTGCCAGCAGCTTAGATCCTTTCCAAGCCCGCTCTGGAAACACCATATATTTT.

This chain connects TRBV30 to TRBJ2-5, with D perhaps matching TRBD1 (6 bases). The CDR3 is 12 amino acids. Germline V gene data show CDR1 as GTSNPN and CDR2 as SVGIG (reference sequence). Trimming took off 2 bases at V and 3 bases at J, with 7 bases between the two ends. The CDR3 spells CAWSWTEETQYF. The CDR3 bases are TGTGCCTGGAGTTGGACAGAAGAGACCCAGTACTTC.

Here the CDR3 reads CASSGGGYEQYF. In nucleotides, the CDR3 is TGCGCCAGCAGTGGGGGGGGCTACGAGCAGTACTTC. The chain uses TRBV10-1 and TRBJ2-7; 7 bases fit TRBD2. The CDR3 spans 12 residues. Germline CDR1 WNHNN, CDR2 SYGVQD (reference sequence). With 4 bases clipped from V and 3 bases from J, the junction kept 0 bases outside the gene matches.

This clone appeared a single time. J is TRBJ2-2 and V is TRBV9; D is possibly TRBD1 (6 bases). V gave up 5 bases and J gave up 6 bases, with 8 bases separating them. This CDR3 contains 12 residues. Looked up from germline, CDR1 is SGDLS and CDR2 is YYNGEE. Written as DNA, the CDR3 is TGTGCCAGCAGAGGGGGACCCGGGGAGCTGTTTTTT. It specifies CASRGGPGELFF.

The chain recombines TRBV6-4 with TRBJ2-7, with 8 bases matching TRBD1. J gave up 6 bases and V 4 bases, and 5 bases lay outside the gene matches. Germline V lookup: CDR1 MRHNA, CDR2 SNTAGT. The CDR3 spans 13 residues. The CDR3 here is CASSVNRGAEQYF. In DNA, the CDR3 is TGTGCCAGCAGTGTGAACAGGGGGGCCGAGCAGTACTTC.

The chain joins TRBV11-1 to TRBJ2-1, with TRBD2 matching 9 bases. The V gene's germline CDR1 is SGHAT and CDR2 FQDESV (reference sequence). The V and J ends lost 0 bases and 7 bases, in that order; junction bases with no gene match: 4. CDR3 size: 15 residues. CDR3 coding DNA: TGTGCCAGCAGCTTAGCGGTGGCGGGGGGGAATGAGCAGTTCTTC. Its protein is CASSLAVAGGNEQFF.

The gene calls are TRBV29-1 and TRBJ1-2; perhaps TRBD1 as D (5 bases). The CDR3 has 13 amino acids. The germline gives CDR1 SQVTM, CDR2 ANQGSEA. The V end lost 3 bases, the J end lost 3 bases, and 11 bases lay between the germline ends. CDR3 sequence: CSVDRVGDYGYTF. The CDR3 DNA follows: TGCAGCGTTGACAGGGTAGGGGACTATGGCTACACCTTC. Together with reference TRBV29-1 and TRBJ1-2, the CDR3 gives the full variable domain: SAVISQKPSRDICQRGTSLTIQCQVDSQVTMMFWYRQQPGQSLTLIATANQGSEATYESGFVIDKFPISRPNLTFSTLTVSNMSPEDSSIYLCSVDRVGDYGYTFGSGTRLTVV.

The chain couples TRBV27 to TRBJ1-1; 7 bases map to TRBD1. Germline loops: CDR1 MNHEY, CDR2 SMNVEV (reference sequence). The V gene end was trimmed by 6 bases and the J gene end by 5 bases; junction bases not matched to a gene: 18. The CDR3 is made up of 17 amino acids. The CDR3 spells CASSQGGPGVLRTEAFF. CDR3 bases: TGTGCCAGCAGCCAAGGGGGCCCAGGGGTTTTAAGAACTGAAGCTTTCTTT.

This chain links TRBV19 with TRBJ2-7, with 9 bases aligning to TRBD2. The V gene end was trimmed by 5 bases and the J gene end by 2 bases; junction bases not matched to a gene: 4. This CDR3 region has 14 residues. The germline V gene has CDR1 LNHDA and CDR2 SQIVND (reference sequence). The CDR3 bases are TGTGCCAGTAGTGCGGCTAGCGGGACCTACGAGCAGTACTTC. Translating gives CASSAASGTYEQYF. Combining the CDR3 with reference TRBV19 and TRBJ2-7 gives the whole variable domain DGGITQSPKYLFRKEGQNVTLSCEQNLNHDAMYWYRQDPGQGLRLIYYSQIVNDFQKGDIAEGYSVSREKKESFPLTVTSAQKNPTAFYLCASSAASGTYEQYFGPGTRLTVT.

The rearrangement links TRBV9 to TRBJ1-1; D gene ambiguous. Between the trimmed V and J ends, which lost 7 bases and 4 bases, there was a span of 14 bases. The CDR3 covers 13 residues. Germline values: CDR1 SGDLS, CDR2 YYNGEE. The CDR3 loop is CASGGGFFTEAFF. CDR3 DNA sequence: TGTGCCAGCGGCGGAGGCTTTTTCACTGAAGCTTTCTTT.

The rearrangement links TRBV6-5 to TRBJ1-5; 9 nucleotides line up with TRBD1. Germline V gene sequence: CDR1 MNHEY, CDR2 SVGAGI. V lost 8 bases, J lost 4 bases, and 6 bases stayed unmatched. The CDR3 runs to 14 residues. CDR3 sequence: CASRPGQGNQPQHF. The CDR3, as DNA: TGTGCCAGCCGTCCGGGACAGGGAAATCAGCCCCAGCATTTT.

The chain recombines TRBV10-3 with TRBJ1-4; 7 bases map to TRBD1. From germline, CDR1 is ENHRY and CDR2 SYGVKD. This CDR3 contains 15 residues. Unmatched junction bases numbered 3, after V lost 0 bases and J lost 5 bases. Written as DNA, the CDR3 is TGTGCCATCAGTGAGTCGACAGGGATAAATGAAAAACTGTTTTTT. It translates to CAISESTGINEKLFF.

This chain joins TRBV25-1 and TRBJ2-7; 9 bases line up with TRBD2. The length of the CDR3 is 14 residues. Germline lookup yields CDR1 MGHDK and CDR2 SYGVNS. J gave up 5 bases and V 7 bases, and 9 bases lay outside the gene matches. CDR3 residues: CASTLAGSKNEQYF. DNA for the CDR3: TGTGCCAGCACTCTAGCGGGGAGTAAGAACGAGCAGTACTTC.

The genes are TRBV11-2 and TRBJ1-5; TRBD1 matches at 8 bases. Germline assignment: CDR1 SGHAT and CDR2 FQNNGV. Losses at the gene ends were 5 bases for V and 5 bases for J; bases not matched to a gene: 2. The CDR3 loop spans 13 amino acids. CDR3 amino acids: CASSDRGHQPQHF. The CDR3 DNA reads TGTGCCAGCAGCGACAGGGGTCATCAGCCCCAGCATTTT.

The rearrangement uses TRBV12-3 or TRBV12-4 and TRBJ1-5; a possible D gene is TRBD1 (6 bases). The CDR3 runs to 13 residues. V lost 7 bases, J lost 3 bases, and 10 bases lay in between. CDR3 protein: CASKGQYNQPQHF. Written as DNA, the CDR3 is TGTGCCAGCAAAGGACAGTACAATCAGCCCCAGCATTTT.

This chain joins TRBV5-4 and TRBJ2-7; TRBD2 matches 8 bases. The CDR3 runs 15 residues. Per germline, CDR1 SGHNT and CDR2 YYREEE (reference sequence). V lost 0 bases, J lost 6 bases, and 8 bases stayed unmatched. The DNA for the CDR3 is TGTGCCAGCAGCTTGGGGGGGACTAGTCGGGCCGAGCAGTACTTC. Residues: CASSLGGTSRAEQYF.

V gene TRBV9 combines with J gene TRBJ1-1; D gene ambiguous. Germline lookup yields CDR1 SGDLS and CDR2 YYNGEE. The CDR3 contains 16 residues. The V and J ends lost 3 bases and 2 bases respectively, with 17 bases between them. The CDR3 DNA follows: TGTGCCAGCAGCGATAGTCGTAGAGACTACAACACTGAAGCTTTCTTT. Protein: CASSDSRRDYNTEAFF.

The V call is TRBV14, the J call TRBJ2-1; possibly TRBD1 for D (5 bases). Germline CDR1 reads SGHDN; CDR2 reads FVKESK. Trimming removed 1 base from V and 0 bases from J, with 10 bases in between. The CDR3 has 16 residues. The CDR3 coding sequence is TGTGCCAGCAGCCAAGGCCAGGGAAGCTCCTACAATGAGCAGTTCTTC. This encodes CASSQGQGSSYNEQFF.

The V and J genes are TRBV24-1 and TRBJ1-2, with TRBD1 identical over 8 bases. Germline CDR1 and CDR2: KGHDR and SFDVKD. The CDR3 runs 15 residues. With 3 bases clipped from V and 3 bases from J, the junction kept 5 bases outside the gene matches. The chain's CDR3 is CATSDRTGLDYGYTF. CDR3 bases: TGTGCCACCAGTGATAGGACAGGGTTGGACTATGGCTACACCTTC.

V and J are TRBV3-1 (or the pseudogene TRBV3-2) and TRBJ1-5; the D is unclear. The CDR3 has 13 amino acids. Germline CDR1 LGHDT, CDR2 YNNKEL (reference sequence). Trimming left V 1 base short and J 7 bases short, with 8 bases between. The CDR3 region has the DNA TGTGCCAGCAGCCAAGCCGCCAGACAGCCCCAGCATTTT. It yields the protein CASSQAARQPQHF.

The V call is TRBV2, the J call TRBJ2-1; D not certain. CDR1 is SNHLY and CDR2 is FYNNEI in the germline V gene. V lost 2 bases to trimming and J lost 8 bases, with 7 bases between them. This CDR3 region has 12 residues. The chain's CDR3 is CASSERSDEQFF. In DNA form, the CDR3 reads TGTGCCAGCAGTGAAAGGAGTGATGAGCAGTTCTTC.

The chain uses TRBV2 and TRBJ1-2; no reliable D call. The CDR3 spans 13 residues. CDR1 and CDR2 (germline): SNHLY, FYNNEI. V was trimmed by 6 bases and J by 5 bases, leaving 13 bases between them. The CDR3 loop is CASRSSSSYGYTF. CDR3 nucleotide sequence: TGTGCCAGCAGGTCCTCGAGCTCTTATGGCTACACCTTC.

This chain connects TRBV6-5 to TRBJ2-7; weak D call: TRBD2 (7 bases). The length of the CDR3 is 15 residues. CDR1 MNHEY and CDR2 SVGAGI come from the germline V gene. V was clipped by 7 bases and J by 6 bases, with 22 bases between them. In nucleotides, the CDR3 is TGTGCCAGCAATCCCCAATCGTGGGGGGGCATCGAGCAGTACTTC. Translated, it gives CASNPQSWGGIEQYF.